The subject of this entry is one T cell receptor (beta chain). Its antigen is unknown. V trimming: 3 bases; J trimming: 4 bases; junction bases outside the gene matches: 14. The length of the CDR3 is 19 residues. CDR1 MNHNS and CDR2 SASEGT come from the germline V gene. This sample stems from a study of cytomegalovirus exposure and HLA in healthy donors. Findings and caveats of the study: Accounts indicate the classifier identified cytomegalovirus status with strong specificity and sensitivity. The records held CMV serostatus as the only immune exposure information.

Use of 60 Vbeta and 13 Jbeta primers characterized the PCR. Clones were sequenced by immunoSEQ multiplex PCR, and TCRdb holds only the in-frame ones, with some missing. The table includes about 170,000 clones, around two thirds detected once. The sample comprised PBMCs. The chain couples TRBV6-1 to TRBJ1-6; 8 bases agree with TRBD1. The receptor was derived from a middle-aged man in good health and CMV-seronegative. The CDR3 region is CASSDLGQGVNYYNSPLHF. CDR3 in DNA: TGTGCCAGCAGTGACCTAGGACAGGGCGTTAATTATTATAATTCACCCCTCCACTTT.